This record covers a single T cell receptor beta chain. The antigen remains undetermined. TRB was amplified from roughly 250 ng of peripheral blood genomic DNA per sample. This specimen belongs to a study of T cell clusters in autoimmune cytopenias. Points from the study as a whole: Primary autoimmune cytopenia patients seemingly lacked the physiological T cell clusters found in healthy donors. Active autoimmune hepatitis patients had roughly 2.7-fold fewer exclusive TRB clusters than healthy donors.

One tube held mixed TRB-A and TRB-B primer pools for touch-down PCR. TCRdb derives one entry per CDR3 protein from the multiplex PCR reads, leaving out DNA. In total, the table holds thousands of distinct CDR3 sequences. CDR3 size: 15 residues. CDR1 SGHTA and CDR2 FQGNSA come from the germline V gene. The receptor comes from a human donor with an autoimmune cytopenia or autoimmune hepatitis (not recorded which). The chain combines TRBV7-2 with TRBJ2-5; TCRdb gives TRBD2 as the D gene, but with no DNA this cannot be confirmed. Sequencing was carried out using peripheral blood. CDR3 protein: CASSRTSGVQETQYF.